These 22 T cell receptor beta chains originate from one sample sequenced in a study of OX40 agonist ivuxolimab in advanced cancers. Only in-frame clones appear in the TCRdb table, and some are missing; sequencing was by immunoSEQ multiplex PCR. The sample holds 75,000 to 90,000 clones; roughly 84% are singletons and the top ten take under 8%. The sequencing used CD4+ or CD8+ T cells sorted from blood, collected in a trial of the OX40 agonist ivuxolimab. All receptors come from an adult with an advanced solid tumor such as melanoma, head and neck, liver or kidney cancer.

Remarks on this clone: A junction boundary mismatches the germline segment, possibly from a read error. The DNA of the CDR3 is TGTGCCTGGAGTCGGGAGGGCCCCTTTCGCTTC. Protein product: CAWSREGPFRF. The chain joins TRBV30 to TRBJ2-7; 8 nucleotides align to TRBD2. Per germline, CDR1 GTSNPN and CDR2 SVGIG (reference sequence). The length of the CDR3 is 11 residues.

V is TRBV9 and J is TRBJ2-7; 7 positions match TRBD1. This CDR3 has 15 amino acids. V lost 4 bases and J lost 3; bases outside the gene matches: 10. Germline lookup yields CDR1 SGDLS and CDR2 YYNGEE. CDR3 coding DNA: TGTGCCAGCAGCAAATATGGGGACAGTTTCTACGAGCAGTACTTC. Translating it yields CASSKYGDSFYEQYF.

This chain joins TRBV7-2 and TRBJ2-2; D unclear. CDR1 is SGHTA, CDR2 FQGNSA, per germline. The CDR3 consists of 12 residues. V lost 1 base, J lost 7 bases, and 4 bases lay in between. Written as DNA, the CDR3 is TGTGCCAGCAGCTTAGTTCTCGGGGAGCTGTTTTTT. Its protein product is CASSLVLGELFF.

The DNA for the CDR3 is TGTGCCAGCAGCCAAGATATTATGGCAAACACCATATATTTT. Translated, it gives CASSQDIMANTIYF. This chain joins TRBV14 and TRBJ1-3, with D unclear. The V end lost 0 bases, the J end lost 6 bases, and 9 bases lay between the germline ends. The CDR3 has 14 residues. Germline V gene lookup returns CDR1 SGHDN and CDR2 FVKESK.

The chain uses TRBV7-3 and TRBJ2-1; D ambiguous. CDR1 and CDR2 from the germline V gene are SGHTA and FQGTGA. V shed 2 bases and J shed 5 bases, with 7 bases lying between them. The CDR3 runs 13 residues. The CDR3 DNA sequence: TGTGCCAGCAGCTTAGGGCTGCACAATGAGCAGTTCTTC. Translating gives CASSLGLHNEQFF.

This chain links TRBV5-1 with TRBJ2-5; TRBD2 matches at 12 bases. From germline, CDR1 is SGHRS and CDR2 YFSETQ. This CDR3 spans 15 amino acids. V was pared by 4 bases and J by 2 bases, with 3 bases of the junction left unmatched. CDR3 coding DNA: TGCGCCAGCAGCGGACTAGCGGGGATTCAAGAGACCCAGTACTTC. Its translation: CASSGLAGIQETQYF.

V usage is TRBV18 and J usage is TRBJ2-5, with D perhaps TRBD1 or TRBD2 (6 bases each). The V and J ends lost 2 bases and 1 base respectively, with 11 bases between them. CDR1 and CDR2 (germline): KGHSH, LQKENI. CDR3 length: 15 amino acids. The CDR3 sequence: CASSPTEGVQETQYF. DNA for the CDR3: TGTGCCAGCTCACCAACGGAGGGGGTCCAAGAGACCCAGTACTTC.

V usage is TRBV4-3 and J usage is TRBJ1-2; unclear D gene. Germline V gene sequence: CDR1 LGHNA, CDR2 YSLEER. The V end lost 0 bases, the J end lost 4 bases, and 12 bases lay between the germline ends. The CDR3 has 15 amino acids. As DNA, the CDR3 is TGCGCCAGCAGCCAAGAGTTCAAACGGGCCTATGGCTACACCTTC. Translating gives CASSQEFKRAYGYTF.

The chain's CDR3 is CASSPWGGQTDTQYF. Written as DNA, the CDR3 is TGTGCCAGTTCCCCTTGGGGGGGGCAGACAGATACGCAGTATTTT. This chain uses TRBV19 with TRBJ2-3, with D possibly matching TRBD2 (7 bases). The V end was cut by 8 bases, the J end by 3 bases, with 18 bases between. The CDR3 sequence is 15 residues long. Germline CDR1 and CDR2: LNHDA and SQIVND (reference sequence).

The chain links TRBV6-6 to TRBJ1-1; no clear D gene. CDR1 is MNHNY and CDR2 is SVGAGI in the germline V gene (reference sequence). CDR3 size: 15 residues. V was trimmed by 1 base and J by 1 base, leaving 10 bases between them. The CDR3 region is CASSYFDTSNTEAFF. The CDR3, as DNA: TGTGCCAGCAGTTACTTCGACACTTCGAACACTGAAGCTTTCTTT.

V gene TRBV19 combines with J gene TRBJ1-1; tentative D call: TRBD1 (5 bases). Per germline, CDR1 LNHDA and CDR2 SQIVND (reference sequence). CDR3 size: 11 residues. The V end lost 7 bases, the J end lost 11 bases, and 14 bases lay between the germline ends. The CDR3 loop reads CASTSQGHAFF. The CDR3 nucleotides are TGTGCCAGTACAAGCCAGGGCCACGCTTTCTTT.

The chain recombines TRBV5-1 with TRBJ1-1; D may be TRBD1 (5 bases). Trimming removed 4 bases from V and 1 base from J, with 14 bases in between. Per germline, CDR1 SGHRS and CDR2 YFSETQ. This CDR3 is 15 amino acids long. The CDR3 bases are TGCGCCAGCAGCCAAATTGGCCAGGGGAACACTGAAGCTTTCTTT. It is translated as CASSQIGQGNTEAFF.

V gene TRBV30 combines with J gene TRBJ2-7; either TRBD1 or TRBD2 may fit D (5 bases each). V shed 3 bases and J shed 0 bases, with 6 bases lying between them. The length of the CDR3 is 12 residues. CDR1 is GTSNPN, CDR2 SVGIG, per germline (reference sequence). The chain's CDR3 is CAWRGTSYEQYF. Here the CDR3 DNA reads TGTGCCTGGAGAGGGACCTCCTACGAGCAGTACTTC.

The V call is TRBV30, the J call TRBJ2-2, with 8 bases lining up with TRBD2. V shed 0 bases and J 5 bases; nucleotides not matched to a gene: 5. CDR1 is GTSNPN, CDR2 SVGIG, per germline (reference sequence). The CDR3 loop spans 15 amino acids. For the CDR3, the DNA is TGTGCCTGGAGTGTAACGGGAGGGCCGACCGGGGAGCTGTTTTTT. Amino acids: CAWSVTGGPTGELFF.

The V call is TRBV2, the J call TRBJ1-4; weak D call: TRBD1 (6 bases). V was trimmed by 6 bases and J by 8 bases, leaving 13 bases between them. CDR3 length: 13 residues. Germline V gene data show CDR1 as SNHLY and CDR2 as FYNNEI. Here the CDR3 reads CASRGRGREKLFF. The CDR3 nucleotides read TGTGCCAGCAGGGGCAGGGGAAGGGAAAAACTGTTTTTT. Based on the CDR3 plus reference TRBV2 and TRBJ1-4, the full variable domain is EPEVTQTPSHQVTQMGQEVILRCVPISNHLYFYWYRQILGQKVEFLVSFYNNEISEKSEIFDDQFSVERPDGSNFTLKIRSTKLEDSAMYFCASRGRGREKLFFGSGTQLSVL.

A remark on this clone: An end of the junction differs from the germline gene, which may be a read error. The chain joins TRBV10-2 to TRBJ1-6; 10 bases map to TRBD1. Germline CDR1 is WSHSY and CDR2 is SAAADI. This CDR3 is built from 15 residues. The chain's CDR3 is CASSALGTGDSPPHF. The DNA of the CDR3 is TGCGCCAGCAGCGCTCTCGGGACAGGGGATTCACCCCCCCACTTT.

This clone was detected only a few times. The rearrangement joins TRBV29-1 to TRBJ1-2, with 8 bases matching TRBD1. V lost 6 bases, J lost 7 bases, and 13 bases stayed unmatched. Germline CDR1 SQVTM, CDR2 ANQGSEA. This CDR3 is 14 amino acids long. CDR3 DNA sequence: TGCAGCGTGGCCCGGGACAGGATGTCGAGTGGCTACACCTTC. The encoded protein is CSVARDRMSSGYTF.

The V gene is TRBV4-1, the J gene TRBJ1-5, with a tentative D call TRBD1 (5 bases). Per germline, CDR1 MGHRA and CDR2 YSYEKL. Trimming shortened V by 3 bases and J by 3 bases, and 15 bases separated the two germline ends. The CDR3 runs 16 residues. CDR3 sequence: CASSHPGRQYNQPQHF. Here the CDR3 DNA reads TGCGCCAGCAGCCACCCGGGGAGACAGTACAATCAGCCCCAGCATTTT.

This clone was detected ten times or more. The V and J genes are TRBV6-5 and TRBJ2-2, with D perhaps matching TRBD1 (6 bases). The CDR3 sequence is 15 residues long. Trimming removed 6 bases at V and 5 bases at J, with 16 bases between. Germline lookup yields CDR1 MNHEY and CDR2 SVGAGI. CDR3 in amino acids: CASRTGQLRTGELFF. The DNA of the CDR3 is TGTGCCAGCAGGACTGGACAGCTTCGGACCGGGGAGCTGTTTTTT.

The chain has TRBV25-1 and TRBJ1-2; D perhaps matches TRBD1 (5 bases). The V end lost 5 bases, the J end lost 2 bases, and 12 bases lay between the germline ends. Germline assignment: CDR1 MGHDK and CDR2 SYGVNS. The CDR3 is 14 residues long. For the CDR3, the DNA is TGTGCCAGCAGTAATAGGGGACCAAACTATGGCTACACCTTC. Amino acid sequence: CASSNRGPNYGYTF.

This sequence joins TRBV5-1 and TRBJ2-7; 7 nucleotides match TRBD1. This CDR3 is 14 amino acids long. CDR1 is SGHRS, CDR2 YFSETQ, per germline. V lost 2 bases to trimming and J lost 0 bases; unmatched junction nucleotides: 2. Here the CDR3 DNA reads TGCGCCAGCAGCTTCAACAGGGGCTCCTACGAGCAGTACTTC. It is translated as CASSFNRGSYEQYF.

This chain uses TRBV5-1 with TRBJ2-5; 9 bases map to TRBD1. Germline CDR1 SGHRS, CDR2 YFSETQ. With V trimmed by 3 bases and J by 1 base, 1 base remained unmatched. This CDR3 comprises 14 residues. The CDR3 here is CASSWGQGQETQYF. The CDR3 DNA follows: TGCGCCAGCAGCTGGGGACAGGGCCAAGAGACCCAGTACTTC.